Listed below are T cell receptor beta chains from one sample, sequenced in a study of T cells in tuberculosis. The assay was immunoSEQ multiplex PCR, and TCRdb's table has in-frame clones only and misses some. Here the sample spans 30,000 to 40,000 clones, roughly 97% being singletons. Sequencing was performed on PBMCs. The receptors shown here come from a donor between 10 and 35 years old with latent tuberculosis or without tuberculosis infection. Each CDR3 is given with its conserved first and last residue.

V gene	CDR3 protein
TRBV19	CASSPELAEETQYF
TRBV2	CASSQGDSSNQPQHF
TRBV5-1	CASSLVGTKTGIQYF
TRBV5-1	CASSSSWTGAYEQYF
TRBV7-9	CASSGLAGVNNEQFF
TRBV5-1	CASSPSGGLNTIYF
TRBV6-1	CASKDRAGANVLTF
TRBV2	CASSELRSGATEAFF
TRBV5-8	CASRYRDHGEQYF
TRBV5-1	CASSLGTSGRFSNEQFF
TRBV4-1	CASSSTGTTIHEQYF
TRBV6-1	CASRSGVGTEAFF
TRBV5-6	CASSFGGGVYGYEQYF
TRBV19	CASSGGRDRFNYGYTF
TRBV18	CASSPPNQGLKETQYF
TRBV15	CATSRPWASGIRTEAFF
TRBV5-1	CASSLMTVDGQGHVTTNEKLFF
TRBV6-5	CASRYRGQGEKLFF
TRBV10-3	CAISSSGGARETQYF
TRBV19	CASSPPSLSDTGELFF
TRBV11-2	CASSPTRLGEGNTIYF
TRBV6-5	CASSSLGQGEGDTQYF
TRBV12-5	CASGQTPHRRVLSHGYTF
TRBV5-4	CASSQDRGPGETQYF
TRBV7-2	CASSENDMPSTDTQYF
TRBV5-1	CASKLEFGAQPQHF
TRBV5-1	CASSELAALFYNEQFF
TRBV2	CASSIRQGENTEAFF
TRBV5-4	CASSLIRQSRGYTF
TRBV6-6	CASRLIAGGLTDTQYF
TRBV7-8	CASSQWGGAPTGELFF
TRBV25-1	CASSEPGQDTYNEQFF
TRBV2	CASRGEDTGELFF
TRBV18	CASSPGGPSSYNEQFF
TRBV6-5	CASSYSGQGRGEQYF
TRBV6-5	CASSYGGEGQPQHF
TRBV5-1	CASSVGEGRNTEAFF
TRBV11-2	CASSLIGRQEGEKLFF
TRBV30	CAWSPGTGRTEAFF
TRBV2	CASKGEGIISSYNEQFF
TRBV19	CASKLGGSLNYGYTF
TRBV5-4	CASTRTGGWDGYTF
TRBV7-9	CAVRAGVSYNEQFF
TRBV7-9	CASRQGDAYEQYF
TRBV9	CASSVAGRPYNEQFF
TRBV23-1	CASTHRGEKLFF
TRBV10-3	CAISDVLYTGELFF
TRBV6-5	CASSTYLYNEQFF
TRBV5-1	CASSQDRASGNTIYF
TRBV18	CASSPGRVNTGELFF
TRBV4-2	CASSPGQGSRYEQFF
TRBV5-1	CASREAGTGNHGYTF
TRBV5-5	CASSLLRDSFYEQYF
TRBV30	CAWSVKAGTYEQYF
TRBV5-1	CASSLGTGGTYNEQFF